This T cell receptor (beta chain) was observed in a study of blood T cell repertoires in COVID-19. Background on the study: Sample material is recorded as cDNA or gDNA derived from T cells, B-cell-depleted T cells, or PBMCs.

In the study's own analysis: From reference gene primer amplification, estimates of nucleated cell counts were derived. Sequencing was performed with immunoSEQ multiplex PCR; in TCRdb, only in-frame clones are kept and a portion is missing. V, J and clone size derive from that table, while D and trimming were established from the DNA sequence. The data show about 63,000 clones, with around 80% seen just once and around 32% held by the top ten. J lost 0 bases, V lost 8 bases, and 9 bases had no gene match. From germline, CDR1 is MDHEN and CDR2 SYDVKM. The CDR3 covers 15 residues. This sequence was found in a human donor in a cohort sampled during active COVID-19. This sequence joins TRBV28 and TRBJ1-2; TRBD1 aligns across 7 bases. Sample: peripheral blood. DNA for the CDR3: TGTGCCAGCGGCAATGGAGGGGGCCCTAACTATGGCTACACCTTC. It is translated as CASGNGGGPNYGYTF.